The sequence of this TCR beta chain was determined in a study of blood T cell repertoires in COVID-19. Looking at the study overall: Researchers got acute and convalescent COVID-19 samples from the United States, Italy and Spain.

In the original workflow: Nucleated cell counts were estimated from reference gene primer amplification. Sequencing used immunoSEQ multiplex PCR; TCRdb keeps in-frame clones, though not all of them. V and J calls and clone size are as listed in that table; D and trimming were resolved from the DNA. The sample records tens of thousands of clones, 88% being singletons. The germline CDR1 and CDR2 sequences are SEHNR and FQNEAQ (reference sequence). V shed 1 base and J shed 3 bases, with 9 bases lying between them. The CDR3 runs to 14 residues. Material: peripheral blood. V usage is TRBV7-9 and J usage is TRBJ1-2; no definite D call. This receptor was identified in a woman over 75 with active COVID-19. CDR3 loop: CASSLVRTDYGYTF. CDR3 bases: TGTGCCAGCAGCTTAGTGCGAACAGACTATGGCTACACCTTC.